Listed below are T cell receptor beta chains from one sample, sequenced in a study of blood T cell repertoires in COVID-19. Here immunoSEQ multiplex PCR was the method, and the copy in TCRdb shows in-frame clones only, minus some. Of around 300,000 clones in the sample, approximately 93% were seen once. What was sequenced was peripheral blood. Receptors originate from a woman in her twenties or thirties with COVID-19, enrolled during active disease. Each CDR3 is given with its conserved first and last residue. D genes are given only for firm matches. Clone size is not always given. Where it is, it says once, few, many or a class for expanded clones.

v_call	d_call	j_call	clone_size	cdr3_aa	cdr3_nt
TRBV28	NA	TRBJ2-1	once	CASSFGSRYNEQFF	TGTGCCAGCAGTTTTGGGAGTCGCTACAATGAGCAGTTCTTC
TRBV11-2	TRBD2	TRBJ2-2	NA	CASFSSSGSVILPGELFF	TGTGCCAGCTTCAGCTCTAGCGGGAGCGTTATTTTGCCCGGGGAGCTGTTTTTT
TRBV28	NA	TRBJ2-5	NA	CASSQPTSFYF	TGTGCCAGCAGTCAACCGACTAGTTTTTACTTC
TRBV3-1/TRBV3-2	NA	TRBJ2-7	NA	CASSLKGMPGQYF	TGTGCCAGCAGCCTAAAAGGAATGCCGGGGCAGTACTTC
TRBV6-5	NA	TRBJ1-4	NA	CASSYSANEKLFF	TGTGCCAGCAGTTACAGCGCTAATGAAAAACTGTTTTTT
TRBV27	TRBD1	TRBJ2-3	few	CASSPIQTGGADTQYF	TGTGCCAGCAGTCCCATTCAGACAGGGGGTGCAGATACGCAGTATTTT
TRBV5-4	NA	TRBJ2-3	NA	CASSLGERVADTQYF	TGTGCCAGCAGCTTAGGGGAAAGGGTCGCAGATACGCAGTATTTT
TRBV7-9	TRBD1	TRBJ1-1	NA	CASSRDRPMNTEAFF	TGTGCCAGCAGCCGGGACAGGCCAATGAACACTGAAGCTTTCTTT
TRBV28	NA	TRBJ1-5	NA	CASSLYRGNQPQHF	TGTGCCAGCAGTTTATACAGGGGCAATCAGCCCCAGCATTTT
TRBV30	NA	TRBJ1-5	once	CAWSVVGGSNQPQHF	TGTGCCTGGAGTGTAGTAGGGGGTAGCAATCAGCCCCAGCATTTT
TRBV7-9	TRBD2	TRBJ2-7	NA	CASSFGEAGEDYF	TGTGCCAGCAGCTTTGGGGAGGCGGGGGAAGACTACTTC
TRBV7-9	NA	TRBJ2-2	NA	CASSSDRRGTGELFF	TGTGCCAGCAGCTCCGACCGCCGGGGGACCGGGGAGCTGTTTTTT
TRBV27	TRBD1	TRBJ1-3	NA	CASSPPTGGSGNTIYF	TGTGCCAGCAGTCCACCTACAGGGGGCTCTGGAAACACCATATATTTT
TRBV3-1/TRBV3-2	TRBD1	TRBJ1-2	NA	CASSHGIPGQGGYGYTF	TGTGCCAGCAGCCATGGAATACCGGGACAGGGAGGCTATGGCTACACCTTC
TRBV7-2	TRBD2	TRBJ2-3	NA	CASSFGSGRGTDTQYF	TGTGCCAGCAGCTTCGGTAGCGGGAGGGGTACAGATACGCAGTATTTT
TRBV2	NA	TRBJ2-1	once	CASSEYLQGDNEQFF	TGTGCCAGCAGTGAATATTTGCAGGGTGATAATGAGCAGTTCTTC
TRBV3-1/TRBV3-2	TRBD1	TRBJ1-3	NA	CASSQGYDRGHSGNTIYF	TGTGCCAGCAGCCAAGGTTACGACAGGGGTCACTCTGGAAACACCATATATTTT
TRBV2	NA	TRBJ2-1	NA	CASRTSGQGNLAATSGTYNEQFF	TGTGCCAGCAGGACATCGGGACAGGGGAACCTAGCCGCCACTAGCGGGACGTACAATGAGCAGTTCTTC
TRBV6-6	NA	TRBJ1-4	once	CASFFRWSQHEKLFF	TGTGCCAGCTTTTTCCGTTGGAGCCAGCATGAAAAACTGTTTTTT
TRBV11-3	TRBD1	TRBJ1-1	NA	CASSPTPGTGVTEAFF	TGTGCCAGCAGCCCAACCCCAGGGACAGGGGTAACTGAAGCTTTCTTT
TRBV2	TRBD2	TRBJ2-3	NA	CASRDLTSGASTDTQYF	TGTGCCAGCAGGGACTTGACTAGCGGAGCTAGCACAGATACGCAGTATTTT
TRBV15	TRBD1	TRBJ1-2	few	CATSRDNIRGTGGYGYTF	TGTGCCACCAGCAGAGATAATATTCGGGGGACAGGGGGATATGGCTACACCTTC
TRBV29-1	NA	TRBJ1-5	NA	CSVSLGGGNQPQHF	TGCAGCGTTTCCCTCGGGGGGGGGAATCAGCCCCAGCATTTT
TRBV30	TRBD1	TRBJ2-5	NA	CAWRAGGAETQYF	TGTGCCTGGAGGGCAGGGGGCGCAGAGACCCAGTACTTC
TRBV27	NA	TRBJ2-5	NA	CASREVGVETQYF	TGTGCCAGCAGGGAGGTGGGAGTGGAGACCCAGTACTTC
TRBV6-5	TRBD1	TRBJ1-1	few	CAIQDRGDAFF	TGTGCCATCCAGGACAGGGGGGATGCTTTCTTT
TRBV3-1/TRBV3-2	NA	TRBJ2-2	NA	CASSQGRTNTGELFF	TGTGCCAGCAGCCAAGGGAGGACGAACACCGGGGAGCTGTTTTTT
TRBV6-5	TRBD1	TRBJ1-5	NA	CASSLGGVQPQHF	TGTGCCAGCAGTCTAGGGGGCGTTCAGCCCCAGCATTTT
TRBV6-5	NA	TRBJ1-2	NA	CASSYGQHYGYTF	TGTGCCAGCAGTTACGGGCAACACTATGGCTACACCTTC
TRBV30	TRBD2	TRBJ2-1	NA	CATEAGEYNEQFF	TGTGCTACGGAGGCGGGAGAGTACAATGAGCAGTTCTTC
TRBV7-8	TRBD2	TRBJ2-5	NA	CASSIAGVGETQYF	TGTGCCAGCAGCATAGCGGGAGTCGGGGAGACCCAGTACTTC
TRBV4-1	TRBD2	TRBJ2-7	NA	CASSLTSGGSYEQYF	TGCGCCAGCAGCTTGACTAGCGGGGGCTCCTACGAGCAGTACTTC
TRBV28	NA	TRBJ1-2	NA	CASGGGNYGYTF	TGTGCCAGCGGGGGGGGAAACTATGGCTACACCTTC
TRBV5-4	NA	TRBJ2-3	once	CASSLEWRADTQYF	TGTGCCAGCAGCTTAGAATGGCGGGCAGATACGCAGTATTTT
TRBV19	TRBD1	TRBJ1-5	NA	CASSGTGFNQPQHF	TGTGCCAGTAGCGGGACAGGGTTTAATCAGCCCCAGCATTTT
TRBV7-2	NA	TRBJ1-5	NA	CASSSLTGTRNQPQHF	TGTGCCAGCAGCTCATTAACCGGGACAAGAAATCAGCCCCAGCATTTT
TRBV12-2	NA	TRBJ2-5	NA	CASRFWACRSGWETQYF	TGTGCAAGTCGCTTCTGGGCGTGCAGGTCCGGATGGGAGACCCAGTACTTC
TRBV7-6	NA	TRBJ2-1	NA	CASSPLGGTWNEQFF	TGTGCCAGCAGCCCCCTAGGGGGAACGTGGAATGAGCAGTTCTTC
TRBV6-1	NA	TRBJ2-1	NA	CASSEWGRGEQFF	TGTGCCAGCAGTGAGTGGGGGCGCGGCGAGCAGTTCTTC
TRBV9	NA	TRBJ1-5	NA	CASSVSGEQPQHF	TGTGCCAGCAGCGTATCCGGGGAGCAGCCCCAGCATTTT
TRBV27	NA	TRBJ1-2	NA	CASSLKGGNYGYTF	TGTGCCAGCAGTTTAAAAGGGGGTAACTATGGCTACACCTTC
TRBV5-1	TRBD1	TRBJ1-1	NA	CASSLAGDREAFF	TGCGCCAGCAGCTTGGCCGGGGACAGGGAAGCTTTCTTT
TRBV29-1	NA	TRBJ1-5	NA	CSAGSGQQPQHF	TGCAGCGCCGGCTCAGGGCAACAGCCCCAGCATTTT
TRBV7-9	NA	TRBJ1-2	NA	CASSQASNYGYTF	TGTGCCAGCAGCCAAGCATCTAACTATGGCTACACCTTC